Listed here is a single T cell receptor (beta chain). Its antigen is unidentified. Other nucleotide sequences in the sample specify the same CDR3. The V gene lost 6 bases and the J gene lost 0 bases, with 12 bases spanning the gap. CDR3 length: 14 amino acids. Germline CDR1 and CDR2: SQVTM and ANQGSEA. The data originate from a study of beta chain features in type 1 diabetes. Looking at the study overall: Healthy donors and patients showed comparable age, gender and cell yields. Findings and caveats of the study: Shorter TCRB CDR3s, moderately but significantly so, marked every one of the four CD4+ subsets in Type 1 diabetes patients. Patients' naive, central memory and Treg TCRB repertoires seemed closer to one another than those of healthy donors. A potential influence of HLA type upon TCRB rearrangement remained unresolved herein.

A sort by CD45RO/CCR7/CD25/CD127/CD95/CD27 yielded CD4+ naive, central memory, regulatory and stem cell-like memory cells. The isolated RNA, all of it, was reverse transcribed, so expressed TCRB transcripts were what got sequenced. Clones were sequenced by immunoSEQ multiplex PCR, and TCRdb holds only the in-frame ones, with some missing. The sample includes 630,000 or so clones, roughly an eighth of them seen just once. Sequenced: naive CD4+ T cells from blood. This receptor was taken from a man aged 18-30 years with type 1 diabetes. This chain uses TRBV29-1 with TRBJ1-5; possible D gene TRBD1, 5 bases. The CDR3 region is CSVVQGYSNQPQHF. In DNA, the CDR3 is TGCAGCGTGGTCCAGGGTTATAGCAATCAGCCCCAGCATTTT.